The 22 T cell receptor beta chains in this list originate from one sample, sequenced in a study of cytomegalovirus exposure and HLA in healthy donors. Primers included in the PCR were 60 Vbeta and 13 Jbeta primers. Using immunoSEQ multiplex PCR, the repertoire was profiled, and TCRdb retains in-frame clones only, with some absent. This repertoire shows about 94,000 clones, over 65% found once; its top ten account for about 9.3%. Sequenced material: PBMCs. Receptors originate from a human donor in good health.

This sequence joins TRBV9 and TRBJ1-1; weak D call: TRBD1 (5 bases). V dropped 0 bases and J dropped 2 bases, with 11 bases sitting between them. The CDR3 totals 15 residues. From germline, CDR1 is SGDLS and CDR2 YYNGEE. The CDR3 sequence: CASSVEEGRNTEAFF. CDR3 bases: TGTGCCAGCAGCGTAGAGGAGGGGAGAAACACTGAAGCTTTCTTT.

The rearrangement joins TRBV27 to TRBJ2-1; 7 bases are shared with TRBD2. Looked up from germline, CDR1 is MNHEY and CDR2 is SMNVEV (reference sequence). V lost 4 bases to trimming and J lost 10 bases; unmatched junction nucleotides: 4. This CDR3 is 12 amino acids long. CDR3 in amino acids: CASSSPGLEQFF. Here the CDR3 DNA reads TGTGCCAGCAGTTCCCCGGGACTAGAGCAGTTCTTC.

V usage is TRBV9 and J usage is TRBJ2-3, with D possibly matching TRBD1 (6 bases). The CDR3 length is 17 residues. Germline assignment: CDR1 SGDLS and CDR2 YYNGEE. The ends were cut back, 0 bases at V and 0 bases at J, with 14 bases in the middle. The CDR3 DNA sequence: TGTGCCAGCAGCGTAGAGGGGGACGGTATTAGCACAGATACGCAGTATTTT. Translating gives CASSVEGDGISTDTQYF.

This sequence joins TRBV5-6 and TRBJ1-2, with D hard to call. Germline CDR1 reads SGHDT; CDR2 reads YYEEEE. The CDR3 covers 14 residues. The V end lost 5 bases, the J end lost 8 bases, and 19 bases lay between the germline ends. CDR3 nucleotides: TGTGCCAGCAGGAGAGGGAGAGGAGCGGGGGGCTACACCTTC. Translating it yields CASRRGRGAGGYTF.

CDR3 coding DNA: TGTGCCAGCAGTTTTGAGCAGGGCCACGAGCAGTACTTC. Amino acid sequence: CASSFEQGHEQYF. This rearrangement joins TRBV28 to TRBJ2-7; D is perhaps TRBD1 (5 bases). Trimming stripped 3 bases from V and 5 bases from J, with 11 bases between. This CDR3 comprises 13 residues. Germline assignment: CDR1 MDHEN and CDR2 SYDVKM.

The chain combines TRBV11-2 with TRBJ1-5; 10 bases line up with TRBD1. V shed 3 bases and J 3 bases; nucleotides not matched to a gene: 5. CDR3 length equals 16 residues. Germline-derived CDR1 and CDR2 are SGHAT and FQNNGV. The CDR3 sequence: CASSLGTGVFNQPQHF. The CDR3 DNA reads TGTGCCAGCAGCTTGGGGACAGGGGTCTTCAATCAGCCCCAGCATTTT.

V gene TRBV7-2 combines with J gene TRBJ2-1; D unresolved. The CDR3 spans 15 residues. The V end lost 1 base, the J end lost 4 bases, and 11 bases lay between the germline ends. Germline V gives CDR1 SGHTA, CDR2 FQGNSA. The CDR3 DNA is TGTGCCAGCAGCTTAGGCGGATCGGGTTACAATGAGCAGTTCTTC. This codes for CASSLGGSGYNEQFF.

V is TRBV5-1 and J is TRBJ2-3; D is perhaps TRBD2 (5 bases). CDR3 length: 16 residues. Germline CDR1 SGHRS, CDR2 YFSETQ. Trimming left V 3 bases short and J 0 bases short, with 14 bases between. This CDR3 reads CASSSGLSPSTDTQYF. The CDR3 DNA reads as TGCGCCAGCAGCTCTGGACTCTCACCGAGCACAGATACGCAGTATTTT.

This clone was picked up a small number of times. The V and J genes are TRBV4-3 and TRBJ1-4, with a weak D call TRBD1 (5 bases). Between the trimmed V and J ends, which lost 3 bases and 7 bases, there was a span of 18 bases. The CDR3 contains 16 residues. Germline assignment: CDR1 LGHNA and CDR2 YSLEER. The chain's CDR3 is CASSHLRGRVTEKLFF. CDR3 DNA: TGCGCCAGCAGCCATCTAAGGGGTAGGGTAACTGAAAAACTGTTTTTT.

This rearrangement joins TRBV18 to TRBJ2-7; 8 bases are a match to TRBD1. Germline V gene sequence: CDR1 KGHSH, CDR2 LQKENI. There are 15 residues in the CDR3. Trimming removed 2 bases from V and 5 bases from J; junction bases left unmatched: 8. The CDR3 bases are TGTGCCAGCTCACCAGGCCAGGGGGCTAGGGACGAGCAGTACTTC. Encoded protein: CASSPGQGARDEQYF.

V is TRBV7-8 and J is TRBJ2-7; TRBD2 matches 14 bases. The CDR3 loop spans 16 amino acids. CDR1 is SGHVS and CDR2 is FQNEAQ in the germline V gene. The junction had 5 bases not matched to a gene; V was cut back by 5 bases and J by 2 bases. CDR3 nucleotide sequence: TGTGCCAGCAGCCCGAGGACTAGCGGGGGGACCTACGAGCAGTACTTC. Amino acid sequence: CASSPRTSGGTYEQYF. The complete variable domain, with remaining parts taken from reference TRBV7-8 and TRBJ2-7, reads GAGVSQSPRYKVAKRGQDVALRCDPISGHVSLFWYQQALGQGPEFLTYFQNEAQLDKSGLPSDRFFAERPEGSVSTLKIQRTQQEDSAVYLCASSPRTSGGTYEQYFGPGTRLTVT.

This chain's CDR3 is CAGQVANSPLHF. The CDR3 bases are TGTGCGGGACAAGTTGCCAATTCACCCCTCCACTTT. The chain employs TRBV30 and TRBJ1-6, with a possible D match to TRBD1 (6 bases). The length of the CDR3 is 12 residues. The germline CDR1 and CDR2 sequences are GTSNPN and SVGIG (reference sequence).

CDR3 DNA sequence: TGTGCCAGCTCACCACCTTGGGGTTCCCAGCGGGGGAGCACAGATACGCAGTATTTT. Protein sequence: CASSPPWGSQRGSTDTQYF. The chain employs TRBV18 and TRBJ2-3, with TRBD2 matching 8 bases. Germline CDR1 KGHSH, CDR2 LQKENI. The CDR3 totals 19 residues. V lost 0 bases, J lost 0 bases, and 11 bases stayed unmatched. Variable domain in full (rest from reference TRBV18 and TRBJ2-3): NAGVMQNPRHLVRRRGQEARLRCSPMKGHSHVYWYRQLPEEGLKFMVYLQKENIIDESGMPKERFSAEFPKEGPSILRIQQVVRGDSAAYFCASSPPWGSQRGSTDTQYFGPGTRLTVL.

The rearrangement uses TRBV7-2 and TRBJ2-1; TRBD2 agrees at 12 bases. There are 17 residues in the CDR3. Germline values: CDR1 SGHTA, CDR2 FQGNSA. The V gene end was trimmed by 5 bases and the J gene end by 4 bases; junction bases not matched to a gene: 9. The DNA for the CDR3 is TGTGCCAGCAGCAATTCTATCGGACTAGCGGGGTACAATGAGCAGTTCTTC. Amino acids: CASSNSIGLAGYNEQFF.

As regards this clone: Compared with germline, one end of the junction differs, possibly owing to a read error. The chain joins TRBV2 to TRBJ2-1; 12 bases map to TRBD2. This CDR3 is 17 amino acids long. The germline V gene encodes CDR1 SNHLY and CDR2 FYNNEI. CDR3 in DNA: TGTGCCAGCAGGGAAGGACTAGCGGGATCGGGGTACAATGAGCAGTTCTTC. Protein product: CASREGLAGSGYNEQFF.

This clone has more than one count but fewer than ten. The chain combines TRBV5-1 with TRBJ2-4; 9 bases fit TRBD2. Germline CDR1 is SGHRS and CDR2 is YFSETQ. The V and J ends lost 3 bases and 6 bases, in that order; junction bases with no gene match: 4. The CDR3 has 14 residues. The DNA of the CDR3 is TGCGCCAGCAGCTACGGGACTAGCCCAAACATTCAGTACTTC. Amino acid sequence: CASSYGTSPNIQYF.

This chain connects TRBV2 to TRBJ1-1, with TRBD1 matching over 7 bases. The CDR3 runs to 15 residues. Germline lookup yields CDR1 SNHLY and CDR2 FYNNEI. V gave up 5 bases and J gave up 3 bases; unmatched junction bases: 9. CDR3 amino acids: CASSRTGRTDTEAFF. The CDR3 DNA reads as TGTGCCAGCAGTCGGACAGGCCGTACGGACACTGAAGCTTTCTTT.

The chain couples TRBV27 to TRBJ2-1, with D uncertain. The CDR3 sequence is 18 residues long. The ends were cut back, 0 bases at V and 0 bases at J, with 15 bases in the middle. Germline CDR1 is MNHEY and CDR2 is SMNVEV (reference sequence). The CDR3 DNA is TGTGCCAGCAGTTTATCGAAAGTCCGAGCGAGCTCCTACAATGAGCAGTTCTTC. Translation: CASSLSKVRASSYNEQFF.

This clone was seen just once. The chain joins TRBV19 to TRBJ2-7; TRBD1 agrees at 8 bases. Germline V gene lookup returns CDR1 LNHDA and CDR2 SQIVND (reference sequence). V gave up 3 bases and J gave up 4 bases; unmatched junction bases: 8. The CDR3 spans 15 residues. The CDR3 nucleotides read TGTGCCAGTAGTATTCGGTCCCGGGACAGGTACGAGCAGTACTTC. Its translation is CASSIRSRDRYEQYF.

This chain links TRBV19 with TRBJ1-4, with D possibly being TRBD1 (6 bases). Germline V gene lookup returns CDR1 LNHDA and CDR2 SQIVND (reference sequence). The CDR3 consists of 15 residues. Trimming cost V 5 bases and J 5 bases, with 15 bases left between them. The CDR3 loop reads CASSASGEGNEKLFF. For the CDR3, the DNA is TGTGCCAGTAGTGCCTCAGGGGAGGGAAATGAAAAACTGTTTTTT.

This chain uses TRBV19 with TRBJ1-4; D is unclear. The CDR3 totals 13 residues. The germline V and J ends were trimmed by 9 bases and 8 bases, with 16 bases remaining between them. Per the germline V gene, CDR1 is LNHDA and CDR2 is SQIVND (reference sequence). The CDR3 DNA reads as TGTGCCAGCAGAGACACGCCGCAAGAAAAACTGTTTTTT. Translating gives CASRDTPQEKLFF. Full variable domain (outside the CDR3, taken from reference TRBV19 and TRBJ1-4): DGGITQSPKYLFRKEGQNVTLSCEQNLNHDAMYWYRQDPGQGLRLIYYSQIVNDFQKGDIAEGYSVSREKKESFPLTVTSAQKNPTAFYLCASRDTPQEKLFFGSGTQLSVL.

The V and J genes are TRBV28 and TRBJ1-4; no firm D call. Trimming left V 6 bases short and J 3 bases short, with 11 bases between. The CDR3 sequence is 14 residues long. Germline values: CDR1 MDHEN, CDR2 SYDVKM. CDR3: CASSPPGANEKLFF. The CDR3 DNA reads as TGTGCCAGCAGCCCACCAGGTGCTAATGAAAAACTGTTTTTT.